This TCR beta chain was sequenced in a study of PD-1 blockade in mismatch repair-deficient tumors. On the study more broadly: Patients had more than ten mismatch repair-deficient cancer types, all previously treated and progressing.

The CDR3 consists of 14 residues. Germline V lookup: CDR1 SGHNT, CDR2 YYREEE (reference sequence). Trimming removed 4 bases from V and 2 bases from J; junction bases left unmatched: 5. Study-wide points: Tumor-resident clones, often absent from pretreatment blood, expanded after pembrolizumab and then contracted.

Details on this clone: As yet, its antigen is unknown.

Repertoires were generated with immunoSEQ multiplex PCR, while TCRdb's copy carries only in-frame clones and drops some. The table shows more than 85,000 clones, with 65% to 85% occurring only once. TCR sequencing covered a few patients who responded to pembrolizumab. This receptor was identified in an adult with mismatch repair-deficient cancer. The specimen comprised peripheral blood, sampled approximately 36 weeks after starting pembrolizumab. V usage is TRBV5-4 and J usage is TRBJ2-5, with 7 bases aligning to TRBD1. This chain's CDR3 is CASSNVRGQETQYF. The CDR3 DNA is TGTGCCAGCAGCAACGTCAGGGGGCAAGAGACCCAGTACTTC. Full variable domain (remainder filled in from reference TRBV5-4 and TRBJ2-5): ETGVTQSPTHLIKTRGQQVTLRCSSQSGHNTVSWYQQALGQGPQFIFQYYREEENGRGNFPPRFSGLQFPNYSSELNVNALELDDSALYLCASSNVRGQETQYFGPGTRLLVL.